This TCR beta chain appears in the sequencing data of a study of Ad26.COV2.S vaccination and SARS-CoV-2 variants (dated by TCRdb to about 2021). About the study as a whole: Donors in the vaccine arm were drawn from COV1001, a phase I-IIa trial of Ad26.COV2.S in healthy adults that was multicentre, randomized, double-blind and placebo-controlled. Trial participants were randomized into five groups of five: low-dose or high-dose Ad26.COV2.S given once or twice, or placebo on both occasions. A total of around 32 samples were included in the TCR-sequenced set, comprising 19 Ad26.COV2.S vaccine recipients, 5 placebo recipients and 8 SARS-CoV-2 convalescent individuals. Ad26.COV2.S was administered intramuscularly at 5 x 10^10 or 1 x 10^11 viral particles, either as a single shot or as two shots given 56 days apart. Throughout the experiments and outcome assessment, investigators stayed blinded to trial group allocation. Sequencing of the TCRbeta repertoire served to evaluate the specificity and breadth of SARS-CoV-2-reactive T cell receptors following Ad26.COV2.S vaccination.

Sample treatment or condition, as interpreted from the label and publication: 15 to 20 received Ad26.COV2.S at low or high dose, single or two shots; a few received placebo; per-sample allocation not given. Repertoires of vaccine and placebo recipients were sequenced from samples collected on day 63 after the first injection. Between 29 July and 7 August 2020, Cohort 1b enrolled around 24 adults aged 18-55 years at one site in Boston, USA. Ad26.COV2.S consisted of a replication-incompetent adenovirus type 26 vector by which a prefusion-stabilized SARS-CoV-2 spike protein from the original Wuhan strain was expressed. The immunoSEQ Assay was used to sequence TCRbeta CDR3 regions. After extraction, genomic DNA underwent amplification by bias-controlled multiplex PCR, followed by high-throughput sequencing. Turning to the authors' computational methods: To quantify the absolute abundance of each unique TCRbeta CDR3 region, sequences were collapsed and filtered. T cell fraction was estimated by normalization of TCRbeta template counts to usable DNA, with usable DNA being measured through amplification of reference genes present in all nucleated cells. Repertoire TCRs were annotated as SARS-CoV-2-specific by exact matching of V gene, CDR3 amino acid sequence and J gene to a known reactive TCR set. The reference SARS-CoV-2 TCR set was derived from MIRA and filtered for enrichment in COVID-19-positive ImmuneCODE repertoires, a step that removed public or cross-reactive TCRs. Using the MIRA antigens, annotated TCRs were further analysed by specific ORF or by position within an ORF. Depth was the summed frequency of annotated unique rearrangements, while breadth was defined as annotated unique rearrangements over total unique productive rearrangements. Group comparisons of TCR breadth used two-sided Wilcoxon rank-sum tests. The clones in this table, taken by TCRdb from immuneACCESS, are in-frame only. Not every clone is retained; where verified, under half of the shortfall comes from an unresolved V gene, and the cause of the rest is unknown. Clone size and V and J calls were adopted from that table, with D and trimming inferred from the DNA. For this sample there are about 350,000 clones; more than 75% appear just once. Roughly 3.1% of the sample belongs to the ten largest clones.

As encoded in the germline V gene (reference sequence), CDR1 is MNHEY while CDR2 is SMNVEV. Trimming removed 6 bases from V and 2 bases from J, leaving 10 bases between the germline ends. CDR3 length: 14 amino acids, cysteine to phenylalanine. Left in the record is the CDR3 DNA by itself, 42 bases read in frame from the first base. With respect to this clone: What antigen it recognizes has not been identified. Per-base qualities were not stored, and no clone one base away is much larger.

Summary of the overall study and its limitations: After vaccination, substantial breadth of spike-specific CD8+ and CD4+ T cell responses was reported. Non-spike TCR breadth was comparable between vaccine and placebo recipients, consistent with the vaccine containing only spike. The study was not powered to compare responses between vaccine doses or regimens. Ad26.COV2.S recipients had higher spike-specific TCR breadth than placebo recipients (P = 0.0014). The authors noted that the TCR breadth and depth analyses may have underestimated total T cell responses.

The rearranged chain carries TRBV27 and TRBJ1-4; matching of 6 bases hints at TRBD1 as the D gene. This clonotype originated in a person between 18 and 65 years old who received the Ad26.COV2.S COVID-19 vaccine or a placebo. Specimen: peripheral blood, collected in a trial of Ad26.COV2.S vaccine versus placebo. The sequenced DNA: TGTGCCAGCAGCAGGGACAACACTAATGAAAAACTGTTTTTT. Its product reads: CASSRDNTNEKLFF.